This passage covers 9 T cell receptor beta chains from one sample sequenced in a study of early T cells in non-severe SARS-CoV-2 infection (dated by TCRdb to the early 2020s). Receptor amplification or capture employed 5' RACE. Sequencing used a NextSeq 500. The public reads were run again by TCRdb, first through fastp at Q25 and then through MiXCR, and only productive beta chains were kept. Entries that share a CDR3 protein sequence are merged under the most common genes and DNA. The sample has 45,000 to 75,000 distinct CDR3 sequences on record, 5.6% of them singletons. The top ten clones comprise 6% to 7% of the sample. Material for sequencing was whole blood. These receptors were taken from an adult who was a healthcare worker with PCR-confirmed SARS-CoV-2 infection or an uninfected control (not recorded which).

In this sample, this clonotype turned up a few times. This chain uses TRBV3-1 with TRBJ2-5, with a weak D call TRBD2 (5 bases). Trimming stripped 2 bases from V and 5 bases from J, with 15 bases between. This CDR3 has 15 amino acids. Germline CDR1 is LGHDT and CDR2 is YNNKEL (reference sequence). CDR3 sequence: CASSQSLASMETQYF. CDR3 nucleotides: TGTGCCAGCAGCCAATCGCTAGCTAGTATGGAGACCCAGTACTTC.

The gene calls are TRBV3-1 and TRBJ2-1; the D is unclear. This CDR3 region has 16 residues. V lost 0 bases and J lost 3, with 12 bases in between. Per germline, CDR1 LGHDT and CDR2 YNNKEL (reference sequence). CDR3 in amino acids: CASSQDPPPLYNEQFF. CDR3 sequence (DNA): TGTGCCAGCAGCCAAGATCCCCCTCCCCTCTACAATGAGCAGTTCTTC.

This clonotype has just a few counts. This chain joins TRBV20-1 and TRBJ2-7; 7 positions agree with TRBD1. Losses at the gene ends were 6 bases for V and 6 bases for J; bases not matched to a gene: 11. The CDR3 extends over 13 amino acids. CDR1 and CDR2 from the germline V gene are DFQATT and SNEGSKA (reference sequence). The chain's CDR3 is CSAGQAYGSEQYF. CDR3 DNA: TGCAGTGCCGGACAGGCTTATGGCTCCGAGCAGTACTTC.

This clonotype came up a few times. The chain links TRBV12-3 or TRBV12-4 to TRBJ2-4; D is perhaps TRBD2 (5 bases). The CDR3 runs 16 residues. V lost 0 bases and J lost 1, with 10 bases in between. The CDR3 loop is CASSLAGEGAKNIQYF. The CDR3 DNA follows: TGTGCCAGCAGTTTAGCTGGAGAGGGTGCCAAAAACATTCAGTACTTC.

Ten or more counts support this clonotype. The chain has TRBV6-5 and TRBJ1-5; D not certain. Trimming took 0 bases from V and 0 from J, leaving 9 bases between them. In germline, CDR1 is MNHEY, CDR2 SVGAGI. This CDR3 comprises 16 residues. The CDR3 DNA follows: TGTGCCAGCAGTTACTCCGGGCAGTCTAGCAATCAGCCCCAGCATTTT. This gives the protein CASSYSGQSSNQPQHF.

This clonotype was found once. At one end, the junction sequence differs from germline, possibly due to a read error. This chain links TRBV20-1 with TRBJ1-6; D not certain. Germline V gene data show CDR1 as DFQATT and CDR2 as SNEGSKA (reference sequence). This CDR3 region has 12 residues. CDR3 region: CSARLINPPLHF. CDR3 DNA: TGCAGTGCTCGCCTAATTAATCCACCCCTCCACTTT.

This clonotype came up many times. The CDR3, as DNA: TGCGCCAGCAGCTCCCTATTTCGCCAGCGGGGGGGCCCGGAGACCCAGTACTTC. Protein product: CASSSLFRQRGGPETQYF. The chain links TRBV4-1 to TRBJ2-5; 10 bases agree with TRBD2. This CDR3 has 18 residues. J gave up 5 bases and V 5 bases, and 17 bases lay outside the gene matches. CDR1 and CDR2 from the germline V gene are MGHRA and YSYEKL.

The sample holds a few counts of this clonotype. This sequence joins TRBV5-1 and TRBJ2-1, with D unresolved. Germline V CDR1 and CDR2: SGHRS, YFSETQ. CDR3 size: 15 residues. Trimming left V 3 bases short and J 4 bases short, with 14 bases between. The CDR3 bases are TGCGCCAGCAGCTCCGTCCTAAGGAATTACAATGAGCAGTTCTTC. This gives the protein CASSSVLRNYNEQFF.

This clonotype was recorded many times. The chain links TRBV20-1 to TRBJ2-3; 7 bases fit TRBD2. The germline gives CDR1 DFQATT, CDR2 SNEGSKA (reference sequence). J lost 3 bases, V lost 0 bases, and 9 bases had no gene match. CDR3 size: 16 residues. The CDR3 DNA follows: TGCAGTGCTAGAGATCCCCAGCGGGGTAGGACAGATACGCAGTATTTT. This encodes CSARDPQRGRTDTQYF.